What follows are 24 T cell receptor beta chains derived from one specimen sequenced in a study of type 1 and type 2 diabetes patients (dated by TCRdb to 2015 to 2016). Sequencing instrument: Illumina MiSeq. Genomic DNA from sorted T cell subsets served as template for TCRbeta CDR3 amplification. The TCRbeta CDR3 region was amplified by multiplex PCR with 30 forward and 13 reverse primers. TCRdb reanalyzed the raw reads on its own, using fastp at Q25 for trimming and MiXCR for clone calling, and kept in-frame beta chains. Rows merge per CDR3 protein into single entries with the most common DNA and genes. The sample table lists about 250,000 distinct CDR3 sequences, 40% to 50% of them with a count of one. The top ten hold roughly 13% of the sample. Sequenced material: peripheral blood mononuclear cells (PBMCs). The receptors here all came from a man aged 18 to 35 with type 2 diabetes.

This clonotype was recorded a few times. This sequence joins TRBV27 and TRBJ1-6, with TRBD1 matching 7 bases. Looked up from germline, CDR1 is MNHEY and CDR2 is SMNVEV (reference sequence). CDR3 length equals 13 residues. The J segment lost 9 bases and the V segment lost 9 bases, leaving 8 bases of the junction unmatched. CDR3 DNA sequence: TGTGCCAGTAGACAGGGTAATCGTTCACCCCTCCACTTT. It encodes CASRQGNRSPLHF.

The chain has TRBV5-1 and TRBJ2-7, with unresolved D. The germline gives CDR1 SGHRS, CDR2 YFSETQ. The CDR3 has 13 amino acids. V lost 0 bases to trimming and J lost 2 bases, with 6 bases between them. CDR3 coding DNA: TGCGCCAGCAGCTTGGCCAAGACCTACGAGCAGTACTTC. Translation gives CASSLAKTYEQYF.

This rearrangement joins TRBV28 to TRBJ1-1; D is perhaps TRBD1 (5 bases). Deletions cut 10 bases from V and 10 bases from J, with 13 bases between. CDR1 MDHEN and CDR2 SYDVKM come from the germline V gene. The CDR3 length is 10 residues. CDR3: CATAGGPAFF. The CDR3 coding sequence is TGTGCCACCGCCGGGGGACCAGCTTTCTTT.

The chain couples TRBV24-1 to TRBJ2-5; 8 bases are shared with TRBD2. The germline V gene encodes CDR1 KGHDR and CDR2 SFDVKD. The V and J ends lost 7 bases and 0 bases, in that order; junction bases with no gene match: 12. The CDR3 has 17 residues. The DNA for the CDR3 is TGTGCCACCAGCAGAGGCCTACTAGCGGAGTACCAAGAGACCCAGTACTTC. It codes for CATSRGLLAEYQETQYF.

As DNA, the CDR3 is TGTGCCAGCGGGGGACCAGCCAAAAACATTCAGTACTTC. Translation: CASGGPAKNIQYF. The chain is built from TRBV10-3 and TRBJ2-4; TRBD2 agrees at 7 bases. Looked up from germline, CDR1 is ENHRY and CDR2 is SYGVKD. The CDR3 has 13 residues. Unmatched junction bases numbered 3, after V lost 10 bases and J lost 0 bases.

This clonotype was seen ten or more times. The V and J genes are TRBV19 and TRBJ1-1; no clear D gene. This CDR3 region has 11 residues. Trimming left V 10 bases short and J 0 bases short, with 6 bases between. CDR1 and CDR2 (germline): LNHDA, SQIVND (reference sequence). In DNA form, the CDR3 reads TGTGCCACCCAGTTGAACACTGAAGCTTTCTTT. This sequence encodes CATQLNTEAFF.

The V gene is TRBV20-1, the J gene TRBJ2-1; 7 nucleotides line up with TRBD2. CDR1 and CDR2 (germline): DFQATT, SNEGSKA (reference sequence). The trim removed 3 bases at V and 0 bases at J, leaving 8 bases unmatched. This CDR3 contains 16 residues. The CDR3 sequence is CSARESRGSSYNEQFF. The CDR3 coding sequence is TGCAGTGCTAGGGAGTCCCGCGGGAGCTCCTACAATGAGCAGTTCTTC.

The sample holds one count of this clonotype. The chain recombines TRBV30 with TRBJ1-1; a weak D match, TRBD1 (6 bases). Trimming shortened V by 8 bases and J by 6 bases, and 16 bases separated the two germline ends. This CDR3 region has 12 residues. Germline V gene lookup returns CDR1 GTSNPN and CDR2 SVGIG (reference sequence). The DNA of the CDR3 is TGTGCCAGCTCAGGGGCCCTTGCTGAAGCTTTCTTT. Encoded protein: CASSGALAEAFF.

This clonotype showed up just a few times. The chain uses TRBV6-6 and TRBJ1-5; a possible D gene is TRBD1 (6 bases). The CDR3 consists of 15 residues. Germline V gene sequence: CDR1 MNHNY, CDR2 SVGAGI (reference sequence). With 4 bases removed from V and 6 bases from J, the gap between germline ends came to 16 bases. The CDR3 spells CASSSSSGGLQPQHF. The CDR3 nucleotides read TGTGCCAGCAGTTCCTCAAGCGGGGGGCTTCAGCCCCAGCATTTT.

This chain connects TRBV7-2 to TRBJ1-2, with D unresolved. Trimming took off 3 bases at V and 0 bases at J, with 17 bases between the two ends. CDR3 length: 17 residues. Germline V gene sequence: CDR1 SGHTA, CDR2 FQGNSA. The CDR3 here is CASSFPMSAIANYGYTF. The CDR3 DNA follows: TGTGCCAGCAGCTTTCCGATGAGTGCCATAGCTAACTATGGCTACACCTTC.

This clonotype occurred a few times. The rearrangement links TRBV19 to TRBJ1-1, with 11 bases aligning to TRBD1. This CDR3 is 15 amino acids long. The germline V gene encodes CDR1 LNHDA and CDR2 SQIVND (reference sequence). Trimming cost V 6 bases and J 1 base; bases outside gene matches: 4. The CDR3 spells CASRGQGVWNTEAFF. As DNA, the CDR3 is TGTGCCAGTAGGGGACAGGGGGTTTGGAACACTGAAGCTTTCTTT.

The chain carries TRBV19 and TRBJ1-2; TRBD1 agrees at 7 bases. CDR3 size: 15 residues. V lost 5 bases and J lost 5; bases outside the gene matches: 11. In germline, CDR1 is LNHDA, CDR2 SQIVND (reference sequence). This CDR3 reads CASSLSGTAIYGYTF. The CDR3 coding sequence is TGTGCCAGTAGTCTCTCCGGGACAGCCATATATGGCTACACCTTC.

This chain connects TRBV10-3 to TRBJ2-7; the D gene is possibly TRBD2 (7 bases). CDR3 size: 14 residues. V lost 4 bases and J lost 4, with 14 bases in between. CDR1 is ENHRY and CDR2 is SYGVKD in the germline V gene. CDR3 loop: CAISGKGGKYEQYF. The DNA for the CDR3 is TGTGCCATCAGTGGTAAGGGGGGGAAGTACGAGCAGTACTTC.

This chain joins TRBV5-1 and TRBJ1-1; 9 nucleotides line up with TRBD1. Trimming removed 3 bases from V and 1 base from J; junction bases left unmatched: 1. CDR1 SGHRS and CDR2 YFSETQ come from the germline V gene. The CDR3 runs 14 residues. CDR3 nucleotides: TGCGCCAGCAGCTCACAGGGGGCGAACACTGAAGCTTTCTTT. Protein: CASSSQGANTEAFF.

About this clonotype itself: One end of the junction varies from germline; a read error may be responsible. The chain couples TRBV7-2 to TRBJ2-6; weak D call: TRBD2 (6 bases). CDR1 is SGHTA and CDR2 is FQGNSA in the germline V gene. This CDR3 spans 15 amino acids. CDR3 in amino acids: CASSPWDSGANVLAF. In DNA, the CDR3 is TGTGCCAGCAGCCCTTGGGACTCTGGGGCCAACGTCCTGGCTTTC. Full variable domain (remainder filled in from reference TRBV7-2 and TRBJ2-6): GAGVSQSPSNKVTEKGKDVELRCDPISGHTALYWYRQSLGQGLEFLIYFQGNSAPDKSGLPSDRFSAERTGGSVSTLTIQRTQQEDSAVYLCASSPWDSGANVLAFGAGSRLTVL.

CDR3 region: CASSGRVIHEQYF. The CDR3 nucleotides read TGTGCCAGCAGTGGCCGGGTCATCCACGAGCAGTACTTC. The rearrangement links TRBV2 to TRBJ2-7; D gene unclear. Germline V CDR1 and CDR2: SNHLY, FYNNEI. The length of the CDR3 is 13 residues. V shed 4 bases and J shed 5 bases, with 12 bases lying between them.

Here the CDR3 DNA reads TGTGCCAGCAGGGGAGCGGGACTAGCGGGGAACAATGAGCAGTTCTTC. Translated, it gives CASRGAGLAGNNEQFF. The chain combines TRBV6-1 with TRBJ2-1, with 13 positions matching TRBD2. This CDR3 has 16 residues. Germline V gives CDR1 MNHNS, CDR2 SASEGT. V was pared by 6 bases and J by 5 bases, with 7 bases of the junction left unmatched.

Notes on this clonotype: Germline and junction disagree at one end, which may indicate a read error. The rearrangement joins TRBV19 to TRBJ2-1; 7 nucleotides line up with TRBD2. The CDR3 spans 16 residues. Germline lookup yields CDR1 LNHDA and CDR2 SQIVND (reference sequence). CDR3 sequence (DNA): TGCGCCAGCAGCCAAGACGAGGGTCGCGGGGGCAATGAGCAGTTCTTC. Translating it yields CASSQDEGRGGNEQFF.

This clonotype was detected a few times. The chain is built from TRBV5-4 and TRBJ2-7; 9 nucleotides match TRBD1. This CDR3 comprises 14 residues. Germline assignment: CDR1 SGHNT and CDR2 YYREEE (reference sequence). With 0 bases clipped from V and 3 bases from J, the junction kept 1 base outside the gene matches. CDR3 in DNA: TGTGCCAGCAGCTTGGAGGGACAGGGCTACGAGCAGTACTTC. This encodes CASSLEGQGYEQYF.

This clonotype was observed a handful of times. The V and J genes are TRBV4-1 and TRBJ2-7; D possibly matches TRBD1 or TRBD2 (5 bases each). CDR3 size: 15 residues. Trimming removed 0 bases from V and 2 bases from J, with 11 bases in between. The V gene's germline CDR1 is MGHRA and CDR2 YSYEKL. The CDR3 DNA reads as TGCGCCAGCAGCCAAGACCGGGACGGTGCCTACGAGCAGTACTTC. Protein: CASSQDRDGAYEQYF.

This clonotype has more than one count but fewer than ten. The chain couples TRBV4-3 to TRBJ1-4; no reliable D call. Germline V CDR1 and CDR2: LGHNA, YSLEER. Trimming pared 0 bases from V and 10 bases from J, leaving 18 bases between. The CDR3 is 16 residues long. For the CDR3, the DNA is TGCGCCAGCAGCCAAGACAGACCCGAGAGGGTGGCAAAACTGTTTTTT. Its protein is CASSQDRPERVAKLFF.

This clonotype was picked up a small number of times. The chain employs TRBV5-1 and TRBJ2-7, with D uncertain. Deletions cut 4 bases from V and 4 bases from J, with 15 bases between. This CDR3 is 14 amino acids long. The germline CDR1 and CDR2 sequences are SGHRS and YFSETQ. The CDR3 sequence is CASSRAGLSYEQYF. In DNA, the CDR3 is TGCGCCAGCAGCAGGGCAGGTTTGAGTTACGAGCAGTACTTC.

V usage is TRBV2 and J usage is TRBJ2-1; D possibly uses TRBD1 or TRBD2 (6 bases each). The CDR3 consists of 14 residues. V shed 4 bases and J shed 4 bases, with 11 bases lying between them. Germline V lookup: CDR1 SNHLY, CDR2 FYNNEI. The CDR3 spells CASSVTRGYNEQFF. In nucleotides, the CDR3 is TGTGCCAGCAGTGTGACTAGGGGGTACAATGAGCAGTTCTTC.

V and J are TRBV2 and TRBJ1-4; D is uncertain. V lost 1 base, J lost 5 bases, and 8 bases lay in between. This CDR3 region has 14 residues. The germline gives CDR1 SNHLY, CDR2 FYNNEI. This chain's CDR3 is CASSEGTENEKLFF. For the CDR3, the DNA is TGTGCCAGCAGTGAAGGCACAGAGAATGAAAAACTGTTTTTT.